Presented here are 13 T cell receptor beta chains from one specimen sequenced in a study of T cells after yellow fever vaccination. TCRdb re-analysed the 5' RACE reads in MiXCR, keeping a single row per CDR3 protein. The sample lists fewer than 450,000 distinct CDR3 sequences, about 8.3% occurring once. The sample in question was PBMCs, obtained 35 to 50 days after the first yellow fever vaccination. Receptors originate from a young man who received the YFV17D yellow fever vaccine.

This clonotype has more than one count but fewer than ten. The chain has TRBV7-9 and TRBJ2-5, with 7 bases aligning to TRBD2. CDR1 and CDR2 from the germline V gene are SEHNR and FQNEAQ (reference sequence). V gave up 5 bases and J gave up 4 bases; unmatched junction bases: 7. This CDR3 comprises 14 residues. The CDR3 region is CASSRDYFSETQYF. The DNA for the CDR3 is TGTGCCAGCAGCCGGGACTACTTTTCAGAGACCCAGTACTTC.

This clonotype was recorded once. This sequence joins TRBV12-3 or TRBV12-4 and TRBJ2-7, with D perhaps matching TRBD2 (5 bases). The V end was cut by 4 bases, the J end by 5 bases, with 6 bases between. This CDR3 is built from 11 residues. The CDR3 coding sequence is TGTGCCAGCAGTTCCGGGAACGAGCAGTACGTC. Translation: CASSSGNEQYV.

The gene calls are TRBV20-1 and TRBJ1-5, with unresolved D. Between the trimmed V and J ends, which lost 6 bases and 0 bases, there was a span of 12 bases. CDR1 is DFQATT, CDR2 SNEGSKA, per germline (reference sequence). The CDR3 is made up of 14 amino acids. The CDR3 loop reads CSAPTVNSNQPQHF. The CDR3 DNA follows: TGCAGTGCCCCGACTGTAAATAGCAATCAGCCCCAGCATTTT.

This clonotype has a handful of counts. This sequence joins TRBV6-5 and TRBJ1-3; TRBD1 matches 8 bases. V trimming: 0 bases; J trimming: 2 bases; junction bases outside the gene matches: 0. CDR3 size: 15 residues. From germline, CDR1 is MNHEY and CDR2 SVGAGI. The DNA of the CDR3 is TGTGCCAGCAGTTACTCGGACAGGGCTGGAAACACCATATATTTT. It translates to CASSYSDRAGNTIYF.

The table lists this clonotype with a few counts. The chain has TRBV11-1 and TRBJ2-7; 8 bases fit TRBD2. The germline V gene encodes CDR1 SGHAT and CDR2 FQDESV (reference sequence). V trimming: 5 bases; J trimming: 3 bases; junction bases outside the gene matches: 9. There are 15 residues in the CDR3. The CDR3 sequence: CASSAGASGFYEQYF. For the CDR3, the DNA is TGTGCCAGCAGCGCTGGGGCTAGCGGGTTCTACGAGCAGTACTTC.

The V and J genes are TRBV19 and TRBJ1-2; 9 bases map to TRBD1. From germline, CDR1 is LNHDA and CDR2 SQIVND (reference sequence). This CDR3 is built from 16 residues. V dropped 7 bases and J dropped 3; count of bases not matched to a gene: 12. CDR3 sequence: CASIPGTGKSYYGYTF. The CDR3 nucleotides read TGTGCCAGTATTCCAGGGACAGGGAAGAGTTACTATGGCTACACCTTC.

The J gene is TRBJ1-1, the V gene TRBV7-3, with unresolved D. Deletions cut 2 bases from V and 6 bases from J, with 13 bases between. The CDR3 covers 14 residues. Germline lookup yields CDR1 SGHTA and CDR2 FQGTGA. The CDR3 reads CASSLRTDGPEAFF. CDR3 sequence (DNA): TGTGCCAGCAGCTTACGGACGGACGGCCCTGAAGCTTTCTTT.

There are many counts of this clonotype. At one of its ends the junction is not consistent with the germline gene, which may arise from a read error. CDR3 DNA: TGTGCCAGCAGCCTTCGTGGGCAAGAGACCCAGTACTTC. It is translated as CASSLRGQETQYF. The V call is TRBV5-1, the J call TRBJ2-5; no clear D. Per the germline V gene, CDR1 is SGHRS and CDR2 is YFSETQ. The CDR3 totals 13 residues.

The rearrangement links TRBV7-2 to TRBJ1-5; no reliable D call. The germline CDR1 and CDR2 sequences are SGHTA and FQGNSA. The CDR3 totals 13 residues. The V end lost 2 bases, the J end lost 5 bases, and 7 bases lay between the germline ends. CDR3 loop: CASSLFRDQPQHF. CDR3 DNA sequence: TGTGCCAGCAGCTTATTCCGAGATCAGCCCCAGCATTTT.

In its sample, this clonotype was seen many times. The J gene is TRBJ1-1, the V gene TRBV6-4; a possible D gene is TRBD1 (5 bases). Germline V gene data show CDR1 as MRHNA and CDR2 as SNTAGT. The CDR3 runs to 13 residues. The V gene lost 8 bases and the J gene lost 0 bases, with 10 bases spanning the gap. The CDR3 here is CASGVDMNTEAFF. The CDR3 DNA follows: TGTGCCAGCGGGGTGGACATGAACACTGAAGCTTTCTTT.

The V call is TRBV28, the J call TRBJ1-5; TRBD1 is a possible D gene (6 bases). V shed 0 bases and J shed 1 base, with 10 bases lying between them. CDR3 length: 16 amino acids. The germline V gene encodes CDR1 MDHEN and CDR2 SYDVKM. Here the CDR3 reads CASSLWGGQSNQPQHF. In DNA form, the CDR3 reads TGTGCCAGCAGTTTATGGGGGGGGCAGAGCAATCAGCCCCAGCATTTT. Complete variable domain (other parts from reference TRBV28 and TRBJ1-5): DVKVTQSSRYLVKRTGEKVFLECVQDMDHENMFWYRQDPGLGLRLIYFSYDVKMKEKGDIPEGYSVSREKKERFSLILESASTNQTSMYLCASSLWGGQSNQPQHFGDGTRLSIL.

V gene TRBV4-1 combines with J gene TRBJ1-4; D might be TRBD1 (5 bases). The CDR3 runs 15 residues. V lost 1 base and J lost 7, with 13 bases in between. The V gene's germline CDR1 is MGHRA and CDR2 YSYEKL. CDR3 DNA sequence: TGCGCCAGCAGCCAAGGTCGGGGAAGGGGTGAAAAACTGTTTTTT. This gives the protein CASSQGRGRGEKLFF.

The V gene is TRBV28, the J gene TRBJ2-5, with D hard to call. This CDR3 contains 14 residues. Germline loops: CDR1 MDHEN, CDR2 SYDVKM. V gave up 2 bases and J gave up 4 bases, with 11 bases separating them. The CDR3 here is CASSLEAGLETQYF. The CDR3 DNA follows: TGTGCCAGCAGTTTAGAAGCAGGCTTAGAGACCCAGTACTTC.